Following are 23 T cell receptor beta chains from one sample sequenced in a study of blood T cell repertoires in COVID-19. Only in-frame clones appear in the TCRdb table, and some are missing; sequencing was by immunoSEQ multiplex PCR. The sample carries a few hundred thousand clones, roughly 80% recorded once. The sequenced sample consisted of PBMCs or T cells enriched from blood (not recorded which). The receptors were sampled from a woman in her forties with acute COVID-19.

The chain combines TRBV19 with TRBJ1-5; 8 nucleotides match TRBD1. Germline V CDR1 and CDR2: LNHDA, SQIVND (reference sequence). This CDR3 is 16 amino acids long. V lost 3 bases, J lost 8 bases, and 12 bases stayed unmatched. CDR3: CASSMLRQGAREPQHF. In DNA form, the CDR3 reads TGTGCCAGTAGTATGTTGAGGCAGGGGGCTAGGGAGCCCCAGCATTTT.

CDR3 region: CASSAPPNSGDGYTF. CDR3 in DNA: TGTGCCAGCAGCGCCCCCCCGAACAGTGGTGACGGCTACACCTTC. V and J are TRBV7-4 and TRBJ1-2; D not certain. The V and J ends lost 5 bases and 8 bases respectively, with 21 bases between them. The CDR3 length is 15 residues. Germline values: CDR1 SGHVT, CDR2 SQSDAQ.

This chain links TRBV6-2 or TRBV6-3 with TRBJ2-3, with unresolved D. Looked up from germline, CDR1 is MNHEY and CDR2 is SVGEGT. V was clipped by 5 bases and J by 3 bases, with 3 bases between them. The CDR3 runs 11 residues. CDR3 region: CASSRTDTQYF. CDR3 sequence (DNA): TGTGCCAGCAGTCGGACAGATACGCAGTATTTT.

The rearrangement links TRBV10-2 to TRBJ2-7; 12 nucleotides match TRBD1. Trimming took 5 bases from V and 4 from J; bases not matched to a gene: 6. The CDR3 length is 15 residues. Looked up from germline, CDR1 is WSHSY and CDR2 is SAAADI. CDR3 protein: CASSSRDRGLYEQYF. The CDR3 DNA sequence: TGCGCCAGCAGTAGCCGGGACAGGGGGCTGTACGAGCAGTACTTC.

This chain joins TRBV25-1 and TRBJ2-5; 7 bases fit TRBD1. Germline CDR1 is MGHDK and CDR2 is SYGVNS. The CDR3 is 15 residues long. V lost 2 bases, J lost 2 bases, and 5 bases stayed unmatched. In nucleotides, the CDR3 is TGTGCCAGCAGTGAACCCAGGGGGTGGCAAGAGACCCAGTACTTC. Its translation is CASSEPRGWQETQYF.

This chain connects TRBV5-5 to TRBJ1-1; TRBD1 matches at 10 bases. The CDR3 spans 15 residues. Germline CDR1 SGHKS, CDR2 YYEKEE (reference sequence). V was clipped by 3 bases and J by 4 bases; unmatched bases: 6. The DNA for the CDR3 is TGTGCCAGCAGCTCAGGACAGGGGGATGGCACTGAAGCTTTCTTT. Translated: CASSSGQGDGTEAFF.

J is TRBJ2-3 and V is TRBV3-1 (or the pseudogene TRBV3-2); 7 nucleotides match TRBD1. Germline assignment: CDR1 LGHDT and CDR2 YNNKEL (reference sequence). The CDR3 loop spans 15 amino acids. The V gene end was trimmed by 1 base and the J gene end by 4 bases; junction bases not matched to a gene: 5. Written as DNA, the CDR3 is TGTGCCAGCAGCCAAGCCGAAACAGGGGCAGATACGCAGTATTTT. Translating gives CASSQAETGADTQYF.

The chain has TRBV7-3 and TRBJ2-3; D remains ambiguous. This CDR3 contains 14 residues. V lost 1 base and J 2 bases, leaving 7 bases between the germline ends. Germline V gives CDR1 SGHTA, CDR2 FQGTGA. CDR3 in DNA: TGTGCCAGCAGCTTAAGCGACAACACAGATACGCAGTATTTT. This translates into CASSLSDNTDTQYF.

The chain recombines TRBV9 with TRBJ2-3; the D gene is possibly TRBD2 (7 bases). V dropped 0 bases and J dropped 5 bases, with 13 bases sitting between them. The CDR3 contains 15 residues. CDR1 and CDR2 (germline): SGDLS, YYNGEE. Here the CDR3 reads CASSVDGGRVDTQYF. CDR3 DNA sequence: TGTGCCAGCAGCGTAGACGGGGGGCGCGTAGATACGCAGTATTTT.

This chain's CDR3 is CASSLGQGGEQYF. The CDR3, as DNA: TGTGCCAGCAGCTTAGGACAGGGAGGCGAGCAGTACTTC. The chain couples TRBV11-2 to TRBJ2-7; D perhaps matches TRBD1 (7 bases). V lost 1 base, J lost 6 bases, and 10 bases lay in between. Per the germline V gene, CDR1 is SGHAT and CDR2 is FQNNGV. There are 13 residues in the CDR3. The full variable domain, with the rest looked up from reference TRBV11-2 and TRBJ2-7, is EAGVAQSPRYKIIEKRQSVAFWCNPISGHATLYWYQQILGQGPKLLIQFQNNGVVDDSQLPKDRFSAERLKGVDSTLKIQPAKLEDSAVYLCASSLGQGGEQYFGPGTRLTVT.

The chain recombines TRBV19 with TRBJ1-2, with TRBD1 matching 8 bases. CDR1 is LNHDA and CDR2 is SQIVND in the germline V gene (reference sequence). V gave up 7 bases and J gave up 5 bases; unmatched junction bases: 12. The CDR3 totals 15 residues. CDR3 sequence reads: CASKPPDRGPYGYTF. CDR3 DNA: TGTGCCAGTAAGCCTCCCGACAGGGGCCCTTATGGCTACACCTTC. The entire variable domain, with the rest obtained from reference TRBV19 and TRBJ1-2, is as follows: DGGITQSPKYLFRKEGQNVTLSCEQNLNHDAMYWYRQDPGQGLRLIYYSQIVNDFQKGDIAEGYSVSREKKESFPLTVTSAQKNPTAFYLCASKPPDRGPYGYTFGSGTRLTVV.

A remark on this clone: This sample also contains other DNA sequences that code for the same CDR3. The chain has TRBV12-3 or TRBV12-4 and TRBJ1-5, with unresolved D. The CDR3 loop spans 13 amino acids. V lost 3 bases and J lost 2, with 5 bases in between. The chain's CDR3 is CASSFAGNQPQHF. The CDR3 DNA reads as TGTGCCAGCAGTTTTGCGGGCAATCAGCCCCAGCATTTT.

The chain couples TRBV11-2 to TRBJ1-2; 7 bases are shared with TRBD1. J gave up 2 bases and V 5 bases, and 14 bases lay outside the gene matches. Looked up from germline, CDR1 is SGHAT and CDR2 is FQNNGV. The CDR3 has 17 residues. The CDR3 protein is CASSRFDLRDSNYGYTF. The CDR3 nucleotides are TGTGCCAGCAGCCGCTTTGATCTCCGGGACAGCAACTATGGCTACACCTTC.

The chain joins TRBV7-8 to TRBJ2-6; possible D gene TRBD2, 6 bases. Trimming shortened V by 5 bases and J by 2 bases, and 13 bases separated the two germline ends. Germline CDR1 SGHVS, CDR2 FQNEAQ. This CDR3 contains 16 residues. Here the CDR3 reads CASSQNGGTGANVLTF. CDR3 coding DNA: TGTGCCAGCAGCCAAAACGGAGGGACTGGGGCCAACGTCCTGACTTTC. The whole variable domain, filled in from reference TRBV7-8 and TRBJ2-6, reads GAGVSQSPRYKVAKRGQDVALRCDPISGHVSLFWYQQALGQGPEFLTYFQNEAQLDKSGLPSDRFFAERPEGSVSTLKIQRTQQEDSAVYLCASSQNGGTGANVLTFGAGSRLTVL.

This chain links TRBV5-1 with TRBJ1-1; no definite D call. The CDR3 contains 16 residues. The V gene lost 3 bases and the J gene lost 1 base, with 16 bases spanning the gap. Germline V gives CDR1 SGHRS, CDR2 YFSETQ. The CDR3 reads CASSSTPGNANTEAFF. As DNA, the CDR3 is TGCGCCAGCAGCTCGACCCCCGGGAACGCGAACACTGAAGCTTTCTTT.

V gene TRBV15 combines with J gene TRBJ1-2, with no clear D. Germline values: CDR1 LNHNV, CDR2 YYDKDF (reference sequence). The ends were cut back, 3 bases at V and 8 bases at J, with 25 bases in the middle. The CDR3 sequence is 17 residues long. The CDR3 region is CATSSAVGILLSGGYTF. The CDR3 DNA follows: TGTGCCACCAGCAGTGCCGTGGGGATTTTGCTTAGCGGGGGCTACACCTTC.

CDR3 in amino acids: CASSTSGLQVEQFF. As DNA, the CDR3 is TGTGCCAGCAGCACTAGCGGCCTACAAGTTGAGCAGTTCTTC. The chain employs TRBV7-8 and TRBJ2-1, with 8 bases fitting TRBD2. There are 14 residues in the CDR3. The germline V gene has CDR1 SGHVS and CDR2 FQNEAQ. Losses at the gene ends were 5 bases for V and 9 bases for J; bases not matched to a gene: 9.

The chain uses TRBV30 and TRBJ1-5; no firm D call. The CDR3 sequence is 15 residues long. V lost 3 bases to trimming and J lost 7 bases, with 19 bases between them. CDR1 and CDR2 (germline): GTSNPN, SVGIG (reference sequence). The CDR3 DNA is TGTGCCTGGAGCTCCCGAGGGAGTTTTCGGCAGCCCCAGCATTTT. It yields the protein CAWSSRGSFRQPQHF. Full variable domain (outside the CDR3, taken from reference TRBV30 and TRBJ1-5): SQTIHQWPATLVQPVGSPLSLECTVEGTSNPNLYWYRQAAGRGLQLLFYSVGIGQISSEVPQNLSASRPQDRQFILSSKKLLLSDSGFYLCAWSSRGSFRQPQHFGDGTRLSIL.

This chain connects TRBV28 to TRBJ1-2; D possibly corresponds to TRBD1 (6 bases). The CDR3 contains 16 residues. The germline V gene has CDR1 MDHEN and CDR2 SYDVKM. V shed 5 bases and J shed 1 base, with 17 bases lying between them. CDR3 nucleotides: TGTGCCAGCAGTAGCCATGGACAGATGGTTAACTATGGCTACACCTTC. This codes for CASSSHGQMVNYGYTF.

This chain uses TRBV7-9 with TRBJ1-2; 8 bases are shared with TRBD1. CDR3 length equals 15 residues. Germline loops: CDR1 SEHNR, CDR2 FQNEAQ (reference sequence). J was trimmed by 3 bases and V by 5 bases; bases with no gene match: 8. This CDR3 is CASSPGGHRDYGYTF. CDR3 DNA: TGTGCCAGCAGCCCAGGGGGCCACAGGGACTATGGCTACACCTTC.

This clone was counted at least ten times. The V call is TRBV3-1 (or the pseudogene TRBV3-2), the J call TRBJ2-2, with TRBD2 matching over 8 bases. Trimming removed 4 bases from V and 3 bases from J; junction bases left unmatched: 10. This CDR3 is 17 amino acids long. CDR1 and CDR2 from the germline V gene are LGHDT and YNNKEL (reference sequence). CDR3: CASSRGAGGTDTGELFF. Written as DNA, the CDR3 is TGTGCCAGCAGCCGTGGGGCGGGAGGAACCGACACCGGGGAGCTGTTTTTT.

This chain uses TRBV9 with TRBJ1-4, with 9 bases lining up with TRBD1. Germline V lookup: CDR1 SGDLS, CDR2 YYNGEE. The CDR3 spans 17 residues. Losses at the gene ends were 3 bases for V and 3 bases for J; bases not matched to a gene: 9. CDR3 amino acids: CASSGTGGLGANEKLFF. As DNA, the CDR3 is TGTGCCAGCAGCGGAACAGGGGGCTTAGGGGCTAATGAAAAACTGTTTTTT.

The chain joins TRBV5-6 to TRBJ2-3; TRBD2 matches 11 bases. Losses at the gene ends were 0 bases for V and 6 bases for J; bases not matched to a gene: 9. Per germline, CDR1 SGHDT and CDR2 YYEEEE. This CDR3 contains 17 residues. CDR3 loop: CASSLEGHPSGRDTQYF. In DNA form, the CDR3 reads TGTGCCAGCAGCTTGGAGGGGCACCCTAGCGGGAGGGATACGCAGTATTTT.